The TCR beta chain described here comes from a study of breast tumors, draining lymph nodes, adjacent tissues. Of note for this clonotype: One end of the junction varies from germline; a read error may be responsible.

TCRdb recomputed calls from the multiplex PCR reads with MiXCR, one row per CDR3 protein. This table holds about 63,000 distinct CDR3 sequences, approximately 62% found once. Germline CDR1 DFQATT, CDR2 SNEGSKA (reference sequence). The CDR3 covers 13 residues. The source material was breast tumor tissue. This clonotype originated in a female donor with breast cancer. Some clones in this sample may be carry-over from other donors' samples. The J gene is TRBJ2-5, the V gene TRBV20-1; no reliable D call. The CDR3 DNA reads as TGCAGTGCCCTTAGTGGAAGGCAAGAGACCCAGCACTTC. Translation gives CSALSGRQETQHF.